The 22 T cell receptor beta chains below come from one sample, sequenced in a study of CD8+CD57+ T cells in acquired aplastic anemia. Template material for TCR beta VDJ and CDR3 profiling consisted of genomic DNA. Using its own MiXCR run on the reads, TCRdb lists one record per CDR3 protein. The table includes some 120,000 distinct CDR3 sequences, 48% detected once. Material for sequencing was sorted CD4+, CD8+, or CD8+CD57+ T cells (not recorded which) from PBMCs. These receptor sequences come from a human donor in good health, serving as a control.

This clonotype was detected ten times or more. The chain combines TRBV6-2 or TRBV6-3 with TRBJ2-3, with unresolved D. The germline CDR1 and CDR2 sequences are MNHEY and SVGEGT. Trimming cost V 6 bases and J 7 bases, with 8 bases left between them. The CDR3 is made up of 11 amino acids. CDR3 loop: CASSSLHTQYF. CDR3 DNA: TGTGCCAGCAGCTCCCTCCATACGCAGTATTTT.

This clonotype was seen more than once but under ten times. A much larger clone lies one base from this, so it may be a read error. No conserved phenylalanine or tryptophan ends this CDR3, so it is likely a read error. The CDR3 loop is CASKTTGAYEQYL. The CDR3 DNA reads TGTGCCAGCAAAACGACAGGGGCCTACGAGCAGTACCTC. This sequence joins TRBV6-1 and TRBJ2-7, with 8 nucleotides matching TRBD1. V was pared by 7 bases and J by 2 bases, with 4 bases of the junction left unmatched. Germline-derived CDR1 and CDR2 are MNHNS and SASEGT. CDR3 length: 13 amino acids.

The chain joins TRBV9 to TRBJ2-7; 8 positions agree with TRBD1. Germline assignment: CDR1 SGDLS and CDR2 YYNGEE. V was pared by 0 bases and J by 6 bases, with 8 bases of the junction left unmatched. This CDR3 has 15 residues. The CDR3 DNA sequence: TGTGCCAGCAGCGTAGATCGCCAGGGGGCAAGCGAGCAGTACTTC. This gives the protein CASSVDRQGASEQYF.

The rearrangement joins TRBV2 to TRBJ2-3, with a possible D match to TRBD2 (6 bases). The ends were cut back, 6 bases at V and 0 bases at J, with 13 bases in the middle. This CDR3 has 15 amino acids. Germline CDR1 reads SNHLY; CDR2 reads FYNNEI. The CDR3 loop reads CASSPDGGSTDTQYF. As DNA, the CDR3 is TGTGCCAGCAGCCCGGACGGAGGGAGCACAGATACGCAGTATTTT.

At least ten counts were recorded for this clonotype. The chain has TRBV6-1 and TRBJ1-3, with unresolved D. The CDR3 covers 14 residues. Germline V gene sequence: CDR1 MNHNS, CDR2 SASEGT. V was clipped by 7 bases and J by 0 bases, with 10 bases between them. The CDR3 sequence: CASTEQYSGNTIYF. In DNA form, the CDR3 reads TGTGCCAGCACCGAGCAGTACTCTGGAAACACCATATATTTT.

The J gene is TRBJ2-7, the V gene TRBV20-1; D gene ambiguous. Germline CDR1 and CDR2: DFQATT and SNEGSKA (reference sequence). The CDR3 loop spans 10 amino acids. V was pared by 4 bases and J by 3 bases, with 4 bases between. In DNA form, the CDR3 reads TGCAGTGCTAACAACTACGAGCAGTACTTC. Its translation: CSANNYEQYF.

This clonotype was seen at least ten times. The rearrangement joins TRBV27 to TRBJ1-6; D is uncertain. Germline loops: CDR1 MNHEY, CDR2 SMNVEV (reference sequence). The V and J ends lost 3 bases and 3 bases respectively, with 6 bases between them. The CDR3 consists of 14 residues. The CDR3 region is CASSLVGYNSPLHF. The DNA for the CDR3 is TGTGCCAGCAGTTTGGTTGGCTATAATTCACCCCTCCACTTT.

V usage is TRBV18 and J usage is TRBJ1-2; D perhaps matches TRBD1 (5 bases). This CDR3 region has 13 residues. CDR1 is KGHSH, CDR2 LQKENI, per germline. With 2 bases removed from V and 10 bases from J, the gap between germline ends came to 14 bases. The CDR3 nucleotides read TGTGCCAGCTCACCAGTGGGGGGTCCCGTCTACACCTTC. Translated, it gives CASSPVGGPVYTF.

The CDR3 coding sequence is TGCAGTGCTAGTGTCGGGATGGATGGCTACGAGCAGTACTTC. This sequence encodes CSASVGMDGYEQYF. This chain uses TRBV20-1 with TRBJ2-7; a possible D gene is TRBD2 (5 bases). The V and J ends lost 3 bases and 3 bases respectively, with 15 bases between them. The CDR3 loop spans 14 amino acids. CDR1 is DFQATT and CDR2 is SNEGSKA in the germline V gene (reference sequence).

This clonotype was seen ten or more times. The chain couples TRBV20-1 to TRBJ2-5; a possible D gene is TRBD1 (8 bases). Trimming pared 0 bases from V and 5 bases from J, leaving 22 bases between. The CDR3 contains 17 residues. Germline CDR1 and CDR2: DFQATT and SNEGSKA (reference sequence). The DNA of the CDR3 is TGCAGTGCTAGAGATGCGGGGACAGGACTGGGGGGGGAGACCCAGTACTTC. This translates into CSARDAGTGLGGETQYF.

The rearrangement links TRBV9 to TRBJ1-2; 10 positions match TRBD1. V shed 3 bases, J shed 4 bases, and the junction held 6 bases outside the gene matches. The germline V gene encodes CDR1 SGDLS and CDR2 YYNGEE. This CDR3 has 15 residues. CDR3 DNA: TGTGCCAGCAGCGCGCTAGGGACAGGGGCCTATGGCTACACCTTC. Translating it yields CASSALGTGAYGYTF.

This clonotype was seen a handful of times. V and J are TRBV20-1 and TRBJ2-1, with a possible D match to TRBD2 (5 bases). The CDR3 consists of 15 residues. The germline V gene encodes CDR1 DFQATT and CDR2 SNEGSKA (reference sequence). Trimming removed 4 bases at V and 0 bases at J, with 13 bases between. CDR3 residues: CSATLGDSSYNEQFF. Written as DNA, the CDR3 is TGCAGTGCTACCCTCGGGGATAGCTCCTACAATGAGCAGTTCTTC.

Many counts were recorded for this clonotype. The J gene is TRBJ1-2, the V gene TRBV5-1; D is ambiguous. The CDR3 consists of 17 residues. CDR1 and CDR2 (germline): SGHRS, YFSETQ. V was shortened by 1 base and J by 3 bases, with 19 bases between the two germline ends. In nucleotides, the CDR3 is TGCGCCAGCAGCTTGCCCAGTTTTGTGGAAGCAGACTATGGCTACACCTTC. Translating gives CASSLPSFVEADYGYTF.

This clonotype was observed at least ten times. J is TRBJ2-7 and V is TRBV6-2 or TRBV6-3; the D is unclear. CDR1 is MNHEY, CDR2 SVGEGT, per germline. V was cut by 7 bases and J by 5 bases, with 21 bases left in between. This CDR3 is built from 15 residues. CDR3 coding DNA: TGTGCCAGCAAGTTCCGACAATCCGATATCCACGAGCAGTACTTC. As protein: CASKFRQSDIHEQYF.

The chain joins TRBV7-3 to TRBJ2-1; D unclear. The CDR3 contains 11 residues. CDR1 and CDR2 from the germline V gene are SGHTA and FQGTGA. Trimming stripped 6 bases from V and 10 bases from J, with 10 bases between. CDR3 protein: CASSYSREQFF. In DNA, the CDR3 is TGTGCCAGCAGTTACTCCAGGGAGCAGTTCTTC.

This clonotype was seen at least ten times. The chain links TRBV20-1 to TRBJ2-3; 9 positions match TRBD1. V trimming: 6 bases; J trimming: 3 bases; junction bases outside the gene matches: 10. CDR1 is DFQATT and CDR2 is SNEGSKA in the germline V gene (reference sequence). The CDR3 covers 15 residues. This chain's CDR3 is CSAQLGTGKTDTQYF. CDR3 sequence (DNA): TGCAGTGCACAACTCGGGACAGGGAAAACAGATACGCAGTATTTT.

In this sample, this clonotype turned up many times. The chain is built from TRBV20-1 and TRBJ1-1; a possible D gene is TRBD1 (5 bases). Per the germline V gene, CDR1 is DFQATT and CDR2 is SNEGSKA (reference sequence). The V and J ends lost 3 bases and 1 base respectively, with 9 bases between them. The CDR3 extends over 13 amino acids. The CDR3 protein is CSASRQQNTEAFF. CDR3 sequence (DNA): TGCAGTGCTAGTAGACAGCAGAACACTGAAGCTTTCTTT.

J is TRBJ1-2 and V is TRBV7-3; 7 positions agree with TRBD1. The length of the CDR3 is 14 residues. Germline V gene lookup returns CDR1 SGHTA and CDR2 FQGTGA. Trimming took 5 bases from V and 4 from J; bases not matched to a gene: 7. This CDR3 is CASSPPGQSYGYTF. The CDR3 DNA sequence: TGTGCCAGCAGCCCTCCGGGACAGAGCTATGGCTACACCTTC. Filled out from reference TRBV7-3 and TRBJ1-2, the complete variable domain reads GAGVSQTPSNKVTEKGKYVELRCDPISGHTALYWYRQSLGQGPEFLIYFQGTGAADDSGLPNDRFFAVRPEGSVSTLKIQRTERGDSAVYLCASSPPGQSYGYTFGSGTRLTVV.

In this sample, this clonotype turned up once. The junction departs from the called germline gene at one end, perhaps through a read error. The chain is built from TRBV3-1 and TRBJ1-6, with D possibly being TRBD1 (5 bases). Germline lookup yields CDR1 LGHDT and CDR2 YNNKEL (reference sequence). The CDR3 extends over 15 amino acids. The CDR3 loop reads CASSPGRGANSPLHF. Written as DNA, the CDR3 is TGCGCCAGCAGCCCAGGGAGGGGAGCGAATTCACCCCTCCACTTT.

V gene TRBV19 combines with J gene TRBJ2-5; the match to TRBD1 covers 7 bases. The CDR3 is 14 amino acids. Germline loops: CDR1 LNHDA, CDR2 SQIVND (reference sequence). The junction had 6 bases not matched to a gene; V was cut back by 6 bases and J by 2 bases. The CDR3 nucleotides read TGTGCCAGTAGCCTTCAGGGGGTACAAGAGACCCAGTACTTC. This translates into CASSLQGVQETQYF. The whole variable domain, remainder taken from reference TRBV19 and TRBJ2-5, is DGGITQSPKYLFRKEGQNVTLSCEQNLNHDAMYWYRQDPGQGLRLIYYSQIVNDFQKGDIAEGYSVSREKKESFPLTVTSAQKNPTAFYLCASSLQGVQETQYFGPGTRLLVL.

The CDR3 is CSASVGATGYTF. DNA of the CDR3: TGCAGTGCTTCTGTAGGAGCAACCGGCTACACCTTC. The chain recombines TRBV20-1 with TRBJ1-2; D gene ambiguous. The germline V and J ends were trimmed by 5 bases and 8 bases, with 15 bases remaining between them. Germline V gives CDR1 DFQATT, CDR2 SNEGSKA (reference sequence). The CDR3 is made up of 12 amino acids.

This clonotype was recorded at least ten times. CDR3 sequence reads: CASSIWLGWTRPQRNYGYTF. The CDR3 DNA follows: TGTGCCAGTAGTATTTGGCTGGGATGGACCCGACCCCAGAGGAACTATGGCTACACCTTC. The chain has TRBV19 and TRBJ1-2; D uncertain. In germline, CDR1 is LNHDA, CDR2 SQIVND (reference sequence). The CDR3 loop spans 20 amino acids. The V end lost 3 bases, the J end lost 2 bases, and 28 bases lay between the germline ends.